The 25 T cell receptor beta chains presented below share a single source sample, sequenced in a study of metastatic and nonmetastatic thyroid tumors. TCRdb redid the clone calls on the PCR reads using MiXCR. Of roughly 20,000 clones listed, approximately 40% are singletons. No patient received treatment before thyroid surgery. Sequenced material: tumor tissue. The source is a female donor with papillary thyroid cancer or a benign thyroid nodule (not recorded which). Some clones in this sample may be carry-over from other donors' samples.

The chain joins TRBV20-1 to TRBJ2-3; 10 nucleotides agree with TRBD2. Germline lookup yields CDR1 DFQATT and CDR2 SNEGSKA (reference sequence). V was pared by 5 bases and J by 0 bases, with 2 bases of the junction left unmatched. The CDR3 has 14 residues. The CDR3 reads CSAVLAGSTDTQYF. The CDR3 nucleotides are TGCAGTGCTGTACTAGCGGGGAGCACAGATACGCAGTATTTT.

The CDR3 DNA sequence: TGTGCCAGTAGGGGGAGGGCCTACAATGAGCAGTTCTTC. It translates to CASRGRAYNEQFF. The genes are TRBV2 and TRBJ2-1; a possible D gene is TRBD2 (7 bases). The CDR3 has 13 amino acids. CDR1 SNHLY and CDR2 FYNNEI come from the germline V gene. Trimming pared 9 bases from V and 2 bases from J, leaving 11 bases between.

The table lists this clone with a few counts. V gene TRBV12-3 or TRBV12-4 combines with J gene TRBJ1-1; tentative D call: TRBD1 (5 bases). The CDR3 runs 13 residues. Trimming removed 2 bases at V and 4 bases at J, with 8 bases between. The CDR3 DNA is TGTGCCAGCAGTTTACTGGGGCTCACTGAAGCTTTCTTT. Translation gives CASSLLGLTEAFF.

This chain uses TRBV14 with TRBJ1-2, with D maybe TRBD1 (5 bases). The length of the CDR3 is 15 residues. Trimming took 3 bases from V and 0 from J, leaving 11 bases between them. In germline, CDR1 is SGHDN, CDR2 FVKESK. Written as DNA, the CDR3 is TGTGCCAGCAGCCATGGGGGACCGACTAACTATGGCTACACCTTC. Protein sequence: CASSHGGPTNYGYTF.

In this sample, this clone turned up a few times. This chain links TRBV6-1 with TRBJ2-7; TRBD1 matches at 9 bases. CDR3 length: 14 amino acids. V shed 4 bases and J 0 bases; nucleotides not matched to a gene: 1. Germline V gene lookup returns CDR1 MNHNS and CDR2 SASEGT. This CDR3 reads CASSAQGASYEQYF. The CDR3 nucleotides read TGTGCCAGCAGTGCACAGGGGGCCTCCTACGAGCAGTACTTC.

The V call is TRBV6-1, the J call TRBJ2-5; 10 nucleotides line up with TRBD1. Germline CDR1 and CDR2: MNHNS and SASEGT. J was trimmed by 1 base and V by 6 bases; bases with no gene match: 17. The CDR3 sequence is 19 residues long. CDR3: CASSLGHRGDRGFQETQYF. Written as DNA, the CDR3 is TGTGCCAGCAGCTTGGGGCACCGCGGGGACAGGGGATTCCAAGAGACCCAGTACTTC.

The chain couples TRBV28 to TRBJ2-1; 12 bases map to TRBD2. With V trimmed by 6 bases and J by 7 bases, 1 base remained unmatched. The CDR3 is 13 residues long. Per the germline V gene, CDR1 is MDHEN and CDR2 is SYDVKM. The CDR3 nucleotides read TGTGCCAGCAGGACTAGCGGGAGTAATGAGCAGTTCTTC. This sequence encodes CASRTSGSNEQFF.

The rearrangement joins TRBV20-1 to TRBJ2-7; D is possibly TRBD2 (5 bases). CDR3 length: 16 residues. Germline V CDR1 and CDR2: DFQATT, SNEGSKA (reference sequence). The ends were cut back, 0 bases at V and 1 base at J, with 16 bases in the middle. This CDR3 is CSARDNVAGLSYEQYF. The CDR3, as DNA: TGCAGTGCTAGAGATAACGTCGCAGGACTTTCCTACGAGCAGTACTTC.

The chain has TRBV24-1 and TRBJ1-2, with 7 bases lining up with TRBD1. CDR1 and CDR2 from the germline V gene are KGHDR and SFDVKD. The ends lost 2 bases at V and 4 bases at J; junction bases unmatched: 3. The CDR3 is made up of 14 amino acids. CDR3 sequence (DNA): TGTGCCACCAGTGATTCCCAGGGGGTCTATGGCTACACCTTC. This sequence encodes CATSDSQGVYGYTF.

The V gene is TRBV14, the J gene TRBJ1-2, with D maybe TRBD1 (6 bases). V was cut by 0 bases and J by 12 bases, with 14 bases left in between. The CDR3 is made up of 13 amino acids. Germline V gives CDR1 SGHDN, CDR2 FVKESK. In DNA form, the CDR3 reads TGTGCCAGCAGCCAAGATCTTAGGGGACACCACACCTTC. Translation: CASSQDLRGHHTF.

The rearrangement uses TRBV6-1 and TRBJ2-6; D not certain. Germline CDR1 is MNHNS and CDR2 is SASEGT. V lost 6 bases to trimming and J lost 4 bases, with 13 bases between them. CDR3 size: 15 residues. CDR3 amino acids: CASRTVGTGANVLTF. CDR3 nucleotides: TGTGCCAGCAGAACGGTGGGAACCGGGGCCAACGTCCTGACTTTC.

There are a few counts of this clone. The genes are TRBV5-1 and TRBJ1-2; 8 nucleotides match TRBD1. CDR1 and CDR2 (germline): SGHRS, YFSETQ. The trim removed 4 bases at V and 6 bases at J, leaving 11 bases unmatched. This CDR3 comprises 15 residues. The CDR3 is CASSAGQGYVNGYTF. CDR3 bases: TGCGCCAGCAGCGCCGGACAGGGTTACGTAAATGGCTACACCTTC.

V is TRBV30 and J is TRBJ1-6; D remains ambiguous. There are 12 residues in the CDR3. Trimming pared 2 bases from V and 9 bases from J, leaving 8 bases between. CDR1 and CDR2 (germline): GTSNPN, SVGIG (reference sequence). The CDR3 loop is CAWSSPGSPLHF. The CDR3 bases are TGTGCCTGGAGTTCGCCGGGTTCACCCCTCCACTTT.

As regards this clone: Germline is not matched at one junction end, which may reflect a read error. This chain uses TRBV4-2 with TRBJ1-4; TRBD1 agrees at 11 bases. The CDR3 consists of 15 residues. Per the germline V gene, CDR1 is LGHNA and CDR2 is YNFKEQ. CDR3 DNA: TGTGCCAGCAGCCAGGGGACAGGGGGACTTGAAAAACTGCTTTTT. Its protein is CASSQGTGGLEKLLF.

The chain has TRBV27 and TRBJ1-6, with D maybe TRBD1 (5 bases). The germline gives CDR1 MNHEY, CDR2 SMNVEV (reference sequence). V gave up 5 bases and J gave up 10 bases, with 18 bases separating them. The CDR3 covers 15 residues. The CDR3 DNA sequence: TGTGCCAGCAGTCAGATGGACATGGTCCCCTCACCCCTCCACTTT. Its protein is CASSQMDMVPSPLHF.

This clone has just a few counts. V usage is TRBV6-1 and J usage is TRBJ2-7, with D possibly matching TRBD1 (6 bases). Trimming shortened V by 6 bases and J by 9 bases, and 24 bases separated the two germline ends. The V gene's germline CDR1 is MNHNS and CDR2 SASEGT. The CDR3 contains 15 residues. CDR3 region: CASSQASGVTSVQYF. CDR3 nucleotide sequence: TGTGCCAGCAGCCAAGCTTCAGGGGTCACTTCGGTGCAGTACTTC.

This rearrangement joins TRBV3-1 to TRBJ1-6, with D perhaps TRBD1 (5 bases). Germline V gene sequence: CDR1 LGHDT, CDR2 YNNKEL (reference sequence). The CDR3 has 16 amino acids. V was shortened by 2 bases and J by 9 bases, with 17 bases between the two germline ends. Here the CDR3 reads CASSQSVGELASPLHF. The CDR3 coding sequence is TGTGCCAGCAGCCAATCGGTGGGGGAGCTAGCTTCACCCCTCCACTTT.

This clone was observed a handful of times. The chain recombines TRBV2 with TRBJ1-6; D is undetermined. The germline V and J ends were trimmed by 6 bases and 0 bases, with 9 bases remaining between them. The CDR3 totals 15 residues. Germline V lookup: CDR1 SNHLY, CDR2 FYNNEI. The CDR3 sequence is CASRTSSSYNSPLHF. CDR3 coding DNA: TGTGCCAGCAGGACGTCAAGCTCCTATAATTCACCCCTCCACTTT.

This clone has only a few counts. The chain joins TRBV6-2 or TRBV6-3 to TRBJ2-2; D unresolved. Germline V gene lookup returns CDR1 MNHEY and CDR2 SVGEGT. Deletions cut 11 bases from V and 4 bases from J, with 11 bases between. CDR3 length: 12 residues. The CDR3 spells CAGRKGTGELFF. The CDR3 DNA is TGTGCCGGCCGGAAAGGCACCGGGGAGCTGTTTTTT.

This clone was observed a handful of times. The chain is built from TRBV24-1 and TRBJ2-2, with D hard to call. The CDR3 has 16 residues. Between the trimmed V and J ends, which lost 0 bases and 2 bases, there was a span of 9 bases. Germline CDR1 and CDR2: KGHDR and SFDVKD. CDR3: CATSDLPPENTGELFF. CDR3 in DNA: TGTGCCACCAGTGATTTGCCCCCAGAAAACACCGGGGAGCTGTTTTTT.

The V gene is TRBV6-1, the J gene TRBJ1-2, with D possibly matching TRBD1 (5 bases). V lost 4 bases and J lost 7, with 25 bases in between. From germline, CDR1 is MNHNS and CDR2 SASEGT. The CDR3 has 17 amino acids. The DNA for the CDR3 is TGTGCCAGCAGTGCACATACATGGGACCCGAGGCTCGGTGGCTACACCTTC. Protein product: CASSAHTWDPRLGGYTF.

This clone was found once. The chain carries TRBV11-2 and TRBJ2-3; 8 bases are shared with TRBD2. The germline gives CDR1 SGHAT, CDR2 FQNNGV. This CDR3 contains 17 residues. With 4 bases clipped from V and 0 bases from J, the junction kept 9 bases outside the gene matches. The CDR3 reads CASSSGDGRGSTDTQYF. Here the CDR3 DNA reads TGTGCCAGCAGCTCCGGAGACGGGAGGGGCAGCACAGATACGCAGTATTTT.

This sequence joins TRBV7-8 and TRBJ2-5, with D perhaps TRBD1 or TRBD2 (5 bases each). Germline loops: CDR1 SGHVS, CDR2 FQNEAQ. This CDR3 region has 15 residues. V was clipped by 3 bases and J by 5 bases, with 16 bases between them. In nucleotides, the CDR3 is TGTGCCAGCAGCTTTCTAGGGACGAAGAGGGAGACCCAGTACTTC. Its translation is CASSFLGTKRETQYF.

This clone has more than one count but fewer than ten. The V call is TRBV6-1, the J call TRBJ1-2; D perhaps matches TRBD1 (5 bases). CDR3 length: 13 amino acids. Trimming pared 8 bases from V and 1 base from J, leaving 11 bases between. Germline V gene sequence: CDR1 MNHNS, CDR2 SASEGT. CDR3 bases: TGTGCCAGCGCCCCAGGGAGTAACTATGGCTACACCTTC. Translated: CASAPGSNYGYTF.

V is TRBV7-6 and J is TRBJ2-6, with a tentative D call TRBD1 (6 bases). The CDR3 loop spans 19 amino acids. V was trimmed by 4 bases and J by 2 bases, leaving 21 bases between them. Looked up from germline, CDR1 is SGHVS and CDR2 is FNYEAQ. CDR3 amino acids: CASSSRTASTSTGANVLTF. The CDR3 bases are TGTGCCAGCAGCTCTCGGACAGCCAGCACCTCTACTGGGGCCAACGTCCTGACTTTC.